The rows below give T cell receptor beta chains drawn from one sample of a study of blood T cell repertoires in COVID-19. Assay: immunoSEQ multiplex PCR; the TCRdb copy retains only in-frame clones and omits some. The table lists about 220,000 clones, approximately 81% of them singletons, with just under 20% in the top ten. Sequenced sample: peripheral blood. These receptors were collected from a man aged 25-45 years with active or convalescent COVID-19. The CDR3 runs from the conserved cysteine through the conserved F or W. Fields, in order: J gene, D gene, V gene, clone size, CDR3 protein, CDR3 DNA. The D gene is left open where the match is weak. Part of the rows lack a size; the others show once, few, many or a class for expanded clones.

TRBJ1-2 NA TRBV4-2 few CASSQAREIYGYTF TGTGCCAGCAGCCAAGCCAGGGAAATCTATGGCTACACCTTC
TRBJ2-2 TRBD2 TRBV7-6 NA CASSLAQSGGASGELFF TGTGCCAGCAGCTTAGCGCAAAGCGGGGGGGCCTCCGGGGAGCTGTTTTTT
TRBJ1-5 TRBD1 TRBV6-5 once CASSGTGVQPQHF TGTGCCAGCAGCGGGACAGGGGTACAGCCCCAGCATTTT
TRBJ2-7 NA TRBV2 NA CASNTEPYEQYF TGTGCCAGCAACACAGAACCTTACGAGCAGTACTTC
TRBJ1-2 TRBD1 TRBV19 NA CASSDWTGVSYTF TGTGCCAGTAGTGACTGGACAGGGGTGAGCTACACCTTC
TRBJ1-5 NA TRBV2 NA CASSSQGGNQPQHF TGTGCCAGCAGTTCCCAGGGCGGCAATCAGCCCCAGCATTTT
TRBJ1-5 NA TRBV28 NA CASSLVGARNQPQHF TGTGCCAGCAGTTTAGTGGGGGCTCGGAATCAGCCCCAGCATTTT
TRBJ2-1 TRBD2 TRBV7-3 NA CASSSITSGTGEQFF TGTGCCAGCAGCTCCATTACTAGCGGGACCGGTGAGCAGTTCTTC
TRBJ1-2 TRBD1 TRBV4-1 NA CASSQIPGTGGGGYYGYTF TGCGCCAGCAGCCAGATTCCCGGGACAGGGGGCGGGGGGTACTATGGCTACACCTTC
TRBJ1-1 TRBD1 TRBV5-1 NA CASSLETGHTEAFF TGCGCCAGCAGCTTGGAGACAGGGCACACTGAAGCTTTCTTT
TRBJ1-5 NA TRBV30 NA CAWTPPGGGQPQHF TGTGCCTGGACGCCACCGGGGGGCGGTCAGCCCCAGCATTTT
TRBJ1-1 TRBD1 TRBV5-8 NA CASSVTGGAEAFF TGTGCCAGCAGCGTGACAGGGGGAGCTGAAGCTTTCTTT
TRBJ2-5 TRBD2 TRBV5-1 NA CASRPAGETVGETQYF TGCGCCAGCAGGCCAGCGGGAGAGACGGTGGGAGAGACCCAGTACTTC
TRBJ2-3 TRBD1 TRBV6-4 NA CASSNRQGSTDTQYF TGTGCCAGCAGTAATCGACAGGGGTCAACAGATACGCAGTATTTT
TRBJ2-1 NA TRBV7-2 NA CASSPGINSYNEQFF TGTGCCAGCAGCCCGGGTATTAATTCCTACAATGAGCAGTTCTTC
TRBJ1-1 NA TRBV28 NA CASSRASNTEAFF TGTGCCAGCAGTAGAGCAAGTAACACTGAAGCTTTCTTT
TRBJ2-7 NA TRBV7-2 NA CASSPSRQANYEQYF TGTGCCAGCAGCCCTAGCCGACAGGCCAACTACGAGCAGTACTTC
TRBJ1-5 TRBD1 TRBV7-2 NA CASSIDRGSVQPQHF TGTGCCAGCAGCATTGACAGGGGGTCAGTCCAGCCCCAGCATTTT
TRBJ1-1 TRBD1 TRBV30 NA CAFSRGLSTEAFF TGTGCATTCAGCAGGGGGCTGAGCACTGAAGCTTTCTTT
TRBJ1-5 NA TRBV19 once CASSIAEEMNQPQHF TGTGCCAGTAGTATAGCCGAGGAGATGAATCAGCCCCAGCATTTT
TRBJ2-5 NA TRBV9 NA CASSPLKTGSETQYF TGTGCCAGCAGCCCTCTCAAGACAGGCTCGGAGACCCAGTACTTC
TRBJ2-4 TRBD2 TRBV6-2/TRBV6-3 NA CASSYSPAGGAQYF TGTGCCAGCAGTTACTCCCCAGCGGGAGGCGCTCAGTACTTC
TRBJ2-7 TRBD1 TRBV6-6 NA CASSGRGHYEQYF TGTGCCAGCAGCGGCAGGGGGCACTACGAGCAGTACTTC
TRBJ2-1 TRBD2 TRBV19 NA CASSMKRGTSYNEQFF TGTGCCAGTAGTATGAAGCGGGGGACGTCCTACAATGAGCAGTTCTTC
TRBJ1-5 TRBD1 TRBV7-2 NA CASSLGTGDNQPQHF TGTGCCAGCAGCTTAGGGACAGGGGACAATCAGCCCCAGCATTTT
TRBJ2-4 NA TRBV27 NA CASSLRREAKNIQYF TGTGCCAGCAGTTTAAGGAGGGAGGCCAAAAACATTCAGTACTTC
TRBJ1-1 NA TRBV7-9 NA CASSPRTGNTEAFF TGTGCCAGCAGCCCCCGGACTGGGAACACTGAAGCTTTCTTT
TRBJ1-2 NA TRBV2 NA CASTTSDYGYTF TGTGCCAGCACTACCTCTGACTATGGCTACACCTTC
TRBJ2-1 NA TRBV28 NA CASTDRSSYNEQFF TGTGCCAGCACCGACCGGAGCTCCTACAATGAGCAGTTCTTC
TRBJ1-3 NA TRBV30 NA CAWKLTENLSGNTIYF TGTGCCTGGAAGCTCACCGAAAACCTCTCTGGAAACACCATATATTTT
TRBJ1-6 TRBD1 TRBV4-3 NA CASSQDRGTAYNSPLHF TGCGCCAGCAGCCAAGATCGAGGGACAGCTTATAATTCACCCCTCCACTTT
TRBJ2-6 NA TRBV6-6 NA CASSMSLAGANVLTF TGTGCCAGCAGTATGTCCCTTGCTGGGGCCAACGTCCTGACTTTC
TRBJ1-1 TRBD1 TRBV2 few CASSQQGAGGTEAFF TGTGCCAGCAGCCAACAGGGGGCCGGTGGCACTGAAGCTTTCTTT
TRBJ1-2 NA TRBV5-1 NA CASSLEGSRYGYTF TGCGCCAGCAGCTTGGAAGGGAGCAGATATGGCTACACCTTC
TRBJ2-2 TRBD1 TRBV18 NA CASSPRLGQGNTGELFF TGTGCCAGCTCACCAAGACTAGGACAGGGGAACACCGGGGAGCTGTTTTTT
TRBJ2-1 TRBD2 TRBV3-1/TRBV3-2 NA CASRPTSGRAYNEQFF TGTGCCAGCAGACCGACTAGCGGGAGGGCCTACAATGAGCAGTTCTTC
TRBJ1-1 NA TRBV18 once CASSTKRQKDTEAFF TGTGCCAGCTCAACCAAGCGACAGAAAGACACTGAAGCTTTCTTT
TRBJ2-4 NA TRBV3-1/TRBV3-2 few CASSPSQVAKNIQYF TGTGCCAGCAGCCCCTCTCAGGTAGCCAAAAACATTCAGTACTTC
TRBJ1-1 NA TRBV7-3 NA CASSLVFEAEAFF TGTGCCAGCAGCTTAGTGTTTGAGGCTGAAGCTTTCTTT
TRBJ2-3 NA TRBV13 NA CASSLERRTDTQYF TGTGCCAGCAGCTTAGAGCGGCGCACAGATACGCAGTATTTT
TRBJ2-1 TRBD2 TRBV19 NA CASSPSGGTSYNEQFF TGTGCCAGTAGTCCTAGCGGGGGGACCTCCTACAATGAGCAGTTCTTC
TRBJ2-5 NA TRBV11-2 NA CASSFPTGFGTQYF TGTGCCAGCAGCTTCCCGACAGGCTTTGGGACCCAGTACTTC
TRBJ1-2 NA TRBV7-2 few CASSSGAVGGYTF TGTGCCAGCAGCTCAGGGGCGGTAGGTGGCTACACCTTC
TRBJ1-2 TRBD1 TRBV6-6 NA CASQETGEADGYTF TGTGCCAGCCAAGAGACAGGGGAGGCGGATGGCTACACCTTC
TRBJ1-6 NA TRBV27 NA CATSVDYYNSPLHF TGTGCCACCTCGGTTGATTACTATAATTCACCCCTCCACTTT
TRBJ1-3 TRBD1 TRBV10-2 NA CASARGLDGNTIYF TGCGCCAGCGCCAGGGGGCTAGATGGAAACACCATATATTTT
TRBJ1-5 NA TRBV5-1 NA CASSLREGF TGCGCCAGCAGCCTCAGGGAGGGTTTT
TRBJ2-7 NA TRBV5-6 NA CASSSLGLRRDEQYF TGTGCCAGCAGCTCCTTGGGGCTTCGGAGAGACGAGCAGTACTTC
TRBJ1-6 TRBD1 TRBV6-5 NA CASRRQGYNSPLHF TGTGCCAGCAGGAGACAGGGTTATAATTCACCCCTCCACTTT
TRBJ1-6 TRBD1 TRBV27 NA CASSPLSRQGIGSPLHF TGTGCCAGCAGTCCCCTCTCTAGACAGGGGATCGGTTCACCCCTCCACTTT
TRBJ1-4 NA TRBV3-1/TRBV3-2 NA CASSQGWAPTNEKLFF TGTGCCAGCAGCCAAGGGTGGGCCCCAACTAATGAAAAACTGTTTTTT
TRBJ2-1 TRBD2 TRBV5-4 NA CASSWGGVSSYNEQFF TGTGCCAGCAGCTGGGGGGGGGTCAGCTCCTACAATGAGCAGTTCTTC
TRBJ1-1 TRBD1 TRBV24-1 NA CATRAGGRNTEAFF TGTGCCACCCGGGCAGGGGGCAGAAACACTGAAGCTTTCTTT
TRBJ2-6 TRBD1 TRBV12-5 once CASGLSGTGYSGANVLTF TGTGCTAGTGGTTTATCCGGGACAGGGTACTCTGGGGCCAACGTCCTGACTTTC